Presented here are 15 T cell receptor beta chains from one specimen sequenced in a study of T cell responses to AZD1222 COVID-19 vaccine (dated by TCRdb to about 2021). The library was obtained by the immunoSEQ multiplex PCR assay. The immuneACCESS repertoire file appears here via TCRdb, limited to in-frame rearrangements. These files lack a portion of the clones; in checked studies, under half of the deficit traces to unresolved V genes, and the cause of the others is not known. For this sample there are 75,000 to 85,000 clones; 60% to 85% appear just once. About 26% of the sample is in the top ten clones. In the paper's terms, the time point label means: about 28 days (+/-7) after the second vaccine dose. This specimen's treatment or condition label, per the study, means: meningococcal conjugate vaccine given as trial control. This material consisted of peripheral blood, taken 28 days after the second dose of the MenACWY control vaccine. These receptors all come from an adult who received the MenACWY meningococcal vaccine as a control.

V gene TRBV4-2 combines with J gene TRBJ2-1; 14 bases align to TRBD2. The V gene end was trimmed by 3 bases and the J gene end by 5 bases; junction bases not matched to a gene: 0. This CDR3 comprises 15 residues. CDR1 and CDR2 from the germline V gene are LGHNA and YNFKEQ. The CDR3 reads CASSQTSGGDNEQFF. The CDR3 DNA sequence: TGTGCCAGCAGCCAGACTAGCGGGGGGGACAATGAGCAGTTCTTC.

CDR3 sequence reads: CASSFNSGLSSYNEQFF. The CDR3 coding sequence is TGCGCCAGCAGTTTTAATAGCGGTTTGAGCTCCTACAATGAGCAGTTCTTC. The chain is built from TRBV5-1 and TRBJ2-1, with a possible D match to TRBD2 (6 bases). The CDR3 contains 17 residues. Germline V CDR1 and CDR2: SGHRS, YFSETQ. V shed 5 bases and J shed 0 bases, with 18 bases lying between them.

This chain links TRBV5-1 with TRBJ1-1, with 7 bases matching TRBD1. Germline V gene sequence: CDR1 SGHRS, CDR2 YFSETQ. The CDR3 covers 14 residues. V gave up 4 bases and J gave up 1 base; unmatched junction bases: 4. CDR3 in amino acids: CASSPGTANTEAFF. As DNA, the CDR3 is TGCGCCAGCAGCCCCGGGACAGCGAACACTGAAGCTTTCTTT.

This clone showed up just once. This chain connects TRBV19 to TRBJ1-1; D perhaps matches TRBD1 (5 bases). The CDR3 extends over 11 amino acids. Germline V CDR1 and CDR2: LNHDA, SQIVND (reference sequence). V dropped 4 bases and J dropped 5 bases, with 5 bases sitting between them. CDR3 protein: CASSTGTEAFF. The CDR3 DNA sequence: TGTGCCAGTAGTACAGGGACTGAAGCTTTCTTT.

The V gene is TRBV6-6, the J gene TRBJ2-1, with 9 bases identical to TRBD1. V dropped 4 bases and J dropped 12; count of bases not matched to a gene: 13. Germline values: CDR1 MNHNY, CDR2 SVGAGI (reference sequence). The CDR3 is 15 residues long. The CDR3 reads CASSFRDRENGGQFF. The CDR3 DNA is TGTGCCAGCAGTTTCCGGGACAGGGAGAACGGGGGGCAGTTCTTC.

The chain employs TRBV28 and TRBJ1-2; TRBD1 matches at 8 bases. Germline lookup yields CDR1 MDHEN and CDR2 SYDVKM. V was clipped by 5 bases and J by 3 bases; unmatched bases: 8. The CDR3 has 15 residues. CDR3 in DNA: TGTGCCAGCAGTAGTCCGGGACAGGCCGACTATGGCTACACCTTC. Translation gives CASSSPGQADYGYTF.

The rearrangement uses TRBV6-6 and TRBJ2-7; TRBD2 matches at 8 bases. CDR3 length equals 15 residues. In germline, CDR1 is MNHNY, CDR2 SVGAGI (reference sequence). The junction had 12 bases not matched to a gene; V was cut back by 5 bases and J by 6 bases. The DNA for the CDR3 is TGTGCCAGCAGTCCTATTGCGCGGGGGGTAAGCGAGCAGTACTTC. Amino acids: CASSPIARGVSEQYF.

Only one count was recorded for this clone. The CDR3 DNA is TGTGCCAGCATTCTCCTGGGCCCGCAAGAGACCCAGTACTTC. Protein: CASILLGPQETQYF. The chain is built from TRBV2 and TRBJ2-5; D not certain. The CDR3 spans 14 residues. Germline loops: CDR1 SNHLY, CDR2 FYNNEI. Trimming stripped 7 bases from V and 2 bases from J, with 14 bases between.

This clone was seen a few times. The gene calls are TRBV5-1 and TRBJ2-1; 7 bases line up with TRBD1. CDR1 is SGHRS, CDR2 YFSETQ, per germline. V shed 4 bases, J shed 8 bases, and the junction held 12 bases outside the gene matches. The CDR3 totals 15 residues. Here the CDR3 reads CASSPRGQDGDEQFF. CDR3 coding DNA: TGCGCCAGCAGCCCTAGGGGGCAGGACGGCGATGAGCAGTTCTTC. Drawing the rest from reference TRBV5-1 and TRBJ2-1, the complete variable domain is KAGVTQTPRYLIKTRGQQVTLSCSPISGHRSVSWYQQTPGQGLQFLFEYFSETQRNKGNFPGRFSGRQFSNSRSEMNVSTLELGDSALYLCASSPRGQDGDEQFFGPGTRLTVL.

This clone was seen once. This chain links TRBV28 with TRBJ1-1, with a possible D match to TRBD1 (5 bases). The CDR3 covers 15 residues. The V gene lost 2 bases and the J gene lost 5 bases, with 15 bases spanning the gap. The germline V gene has CDR1 MDHEN and CDR2 SYDVKM. Written as DNA, the CDR3 is TGTGCCAGCAGTTTACCGGGGGGAGATGGTACTGAAGCTTTCTTT. Its protein product is CASSLPGGDGTEAFF.

The rearrangement uses TRBV11-2 and TRBJ2-6, with D uncertain. Germline assignment: CDR1 SGHAT and CDR2 FQNNGV. The CDR3 is made up of 16 amino acids. V lost 0 bases, J lost 0 bases, and 6 bases lay in between. In DNA form, the CDR3 reads TGTGCCAGCAGCTTAGACGCGGTCTCTGGGGCCAACGTCCTGACTTTC. Encoded protein: CASSLDAVSGANVLTF.

V and J are TRBV19 and TRBJ2-2; D unresolved. Trimming took off 3 bases at V and 2 bases at J, with 7 bases between the two ends. Germline-derived CDR1 and CDR2 are LNHDA and SQIVND (reference sequence). The CDR3 runs 14 residues. CDR3 amino acids: CASSINSNTGELFF. The CDR3 DNA reads TGTGCCAGTAGTATTAACAGCAACACCGGGGAGCTGTTTTTT.

V and J are TRBV4-3 and TRBJ2-3; 9 bases map to TRBD2. Germline assignment: CDR1 LGHNA and CDR2 YSLEER. The CDR3 totals 14 residues. V lost 8 bases to trimming and J lost 6 bases; unmatched junction nucleotides: 9. CDR3 loop: CASSLSGLADTQYF. CDR3 in DNA: TGCGCCAGCTCCCTAAGTGGACTAGCGGATACGCAGTATTTT.

This clone was recorded a few times. The chain has TRBV15 and TRBJ2-7; D possibly corresponds to TRBD2 (5 bases). In germline, CDR1 is LNHNV, CDR2 YYDKDF (reference sequence). The CDR3 is 14 residues long. The V and J ends lost 0 bases and 5 bases respectively, with 11 bases between them. The CDR3 nucleotides are TGTGCCACCAGCAGAGATTTAGTGGAGGACGAGCAGTACTTC. Encoded protein: CATSRDLVEDEQYF.

The chain combines TRBV28 with TRBJ1-1; tentatively, D is TRBD1 (5 bases). The CDR3 covers 15 residues. V dropped 1 base and J dropped 0 bases, with 9 bases sitting between them. Germline CDR1 MDHEN, CDR2 SYDVKM. The CDR3 spells CASSLYGALNTEAFF. As DNA, the CDR3 is TGTGCCAGCAGTTTATACGGGGCATTGAACACTGAAGCTTTCTTT.